Reported below is one T cell receptor beta chain. Its antigen is unknown. TCRdb's copy holds only in-frame clones and misses some; the assay was immunoSEQ multiplex PCR. The sample contains hundreds of thousands of clones, roughly 95% of which appear only once. This entry comes from a study of shared clonotypes between healthy human individuals. Study details: Three plates each covered CD4 naive and memory; CD8 naive two, CD8 memory one.

Terminally differentiated effector memory CD45RA+ cells were excluded by CCR7 positive selection of CD45RO-negative cells. CDR3 length: 17 amino acids. V dropped 2 bases and J dropped 0 bases, with 14 bases sitting between them. The germline CDR1 and CDR2 sequences are MNHEY and SMNVEV (reference sequence). Study-wide findings and caveats: In a handful of donors, around 4.8% of naive CD4 clonotypes appeared in common. Sorted-subset sequencing was shown by rarefaction to be incomplete despite large depth. Clonotypes shared by all four donors outscored non-shared clonotypes in generation probability.

Sequencing used naive CD8+ T cells sorted from blood. This TCR was recovered from a woman in her thirties in good health. The rearrangement uses TRBV27 and TRBJ1-5; D might be TRBD1 (6 bases). The CDR3 is CASSLRGAVYSNQPQHF. In nucleotides, the CDR3 is TGTGCCAGCAGTTTACGGGGGGCGGTATATAGCAATCAGCCCCAGCATTTT.